Below, one T cell receptor (beta chain) is given with its context. This receptor's antigen is unknown. It has no much larger one-base neighbor in the sample; base qualities were not kept. This entry comes from a study of cytomegalovirus exposure and HLA in healthy donors (dated by TCRdb to 2017 to 2019). Regarding the study in general: According to an earlier analysis of 550 to 700 of the donors, some 170 million T cells yielded 100 million or so unique TCR beta sequences and approximately 280 Gb of sequence data. An early release that covered about 640 HLA-typed donors contained approximately 300 gigabases of sequencing data and tens of millions of unique TCR sequences. The genetic ancestry cluster associated with self-reported Caucasian donors included over 65% of the 398 genotyped donors. The study was designed to test whether signatures of past pathogen exposure could be identified by cataloging public T cell receptors. Using immunosequencing, the study profiled T cell repertoires from approximately 700 subjects and related those repertoires to cytomegalovirus serostatus. In addition to the first cohort of around 670 subjects, a separate validation cohort of approximately 120 different subjects was used. The study combined high-throughput TCR immunosequencing, statistical association of individual TCRs with disease status, and machine learning to predict cytomegalovirus infection status. In a later analysis, previously published TCR beta repertoires from 550 to 750 donors were re-analyzed and high-resolution HLA genotyping was added so that TCR occurrence patterns could be studied. The later analysis used no new phenotypic data to find candidate immune exposures, relying instead on TCR beta sequences and their occurrence across donors. An earlier analysis of 587 of the donors used high-throughput TCR beta sequencing to judge whether each TCR beta V gene segment behaved as functional or pseudogenic. Donor age, sex, ethnicity and CMV serostatus were compiled alongside the repertoire data. A later genetic analysis used genome-wide SNP genotypes for about 65% of the roughly 700 donors, treating that subset as a discovery cohort. Every discovery cohort repertoire had been produced on one sequencing platform. Both class I and class II loci were covered by HLA typing, at four-digit resolution. The number of donors typed differed by locus, with 629-630 for A, B, C, DRB1 and DQB1, roughly 520 for DQA1, 606 for DPA1, and around 460 for DPB1. Roughly 5 DR-DQ haplotypes were handled as single units for association and clustering because linkage in the cohort was strong. Among some 410 genotyped donors of the cohort, an average of about 220,000 unique TCR beta nucleotide sequences was sequenced per donor, of which roughly 17% were non-productive.

The cohort comprised around 700 healthy bone marrow donors. Cohort members were all nominally healthy when sampled, although unrecorded immune exposures were likely present. The donor tested CMV seronegative, placing the donor among the roughly 400 seronegative members of the cohort. Each donor provided a peripheral blood sample, and peripheral blood mononuclear cells were used for TCR beta sequencing. The Qiagen DNeasy Blood Extraction Kit was used to extract genomic DNA from the blood cell samples. The full study reports these points: In both the original and validation cohorts, the classifier was reported to diagnose cytomegalovirus status with high specificity and sensitivity. In vitro tests confirmed that a few of the cytomegalovirus-associated TCR beta chains recognize cytomegalovirus antigens. In an earlier analysis of some 550 of the donors, most TCR beta V segments were observed in productive rearrangements about 87% or about 30% of the time, broadly matching IMGT annotations. The study listed 170 or so TCR beta chains as associated with cytomegalovirus. According to the authors, the approach could potentially be generalized to other disease states and immunological phenotypes. In a later analysis, TCR association rates were found to vary across HLA loci, with the most associated TCRs seen for DRB1 alleles and the fewest for HLA-C alleles. An association between a missense DCLRE1C variant and V-gene and J-gene trimming of TCR beta chains was found in a later genetic analysis and replicated in an independent cohort. A later genetic analysis reported fewer N-insertions in productive TCRs among donors in an Asian-associated ancestry cluster than the approximately 700-donor mean. Because HLA typing was unavailable for some donors at each locus, only the typed subset was used in association tests. Sequencing depth was assumed to be roughly uniform across donors in the presence/absence analyses, though that assumption may not hold. Strong co-occurrence of HLA alleles, especially DR and DQ, made assigning TCR associations to individual alleles difficult. Because counts were too low, about 18 rarely observed V segments, including chromosome 9 orphons, were excluded from the earlier analysis of some 540 of the donors. This cohort had only TCR beta chains sequenced, and the lack of alpha or paired-chain data limited which features could be detected. In a later analysis, several top co-occurrence clusters were reported to appear linked to parvovirus B19, influenza, CMV and Epstein-Barr virus. A further reported finding was that TCR beta sequences accurately predicted the HLA-A and HLA-B alleles for most subjects in the first cohort. Specific HLA alleles were associated with roughly 16,000 TCR beta sequences at a false discovery rate of 0.05 in a later analysis. CMV serostatus was the only immune exposure information available for the cohort. Linkage disequilibrium might explain the correlated functional status among segregating V segments, but an unknown experimental factor could not be ruled out. A cluster of highly shared sequence variants was judged likely to be a technical artifact of the sequencing pipeline. In a later analysis, HLA-associated TCR beta chains were found to be more clonally expanded and to have lower generation probabilities than equally common non-associated chains. Across donors, most TCR sequences were observed very rarely, whereas some public TCRs were present in many individuals. According to a later analysis, most CMV-associated TCR beta chains appeared to be HLA-restricted, and the HLA associations seemed to be driven largely by CMV exposure.

The library was obtained by the immunoSEQ multiplex PCR assay. For the multiplex PCR, a mixture combining 60 forward primers for TCR Vbeta segments and 13 reverse primers for TCR Jbeta segments was used. Amplification of the CDR3 region of rearranged TCR beta genes was performed with a multiplex PCR assay on genomic DNA. The amplified TCR beta libraries were sequenced on the Illumina HiSeq System as 87-base-pair reads. Regarding the original processing steps: A later analysis counted approximately 76 million unique TCR beta chains across the 666 repertoires, and roughly 10 million of these chains were shared by at least two donors. Raw reads were error-corrected and collapsed into unique sequences with a nearest-neighbor algorithm that merged closely related sequences to remove PCR and sequencing errors. Alignment of CDR3 sequences to IMGT reference sequences was used to assign V, D and J gene segments. For a sequence to be retained, a match of at least six nucleotides was required to both a V gene segment and a J gene segment. Rearrangements were classified as productive when the CDR3 lacked stop codons and remained in frame with V and J, and all other rearrangements were classified as non-productive. Following IMGT convention, CDR3 was defined as the stretch from the second conserved V-encoded cysteine up to the conserved J-encoded phenylalanine. The earlier analysis of around 640 of the donors excluded sequences that lacked an unambiguous match to a single V gene segment. An earlier analysis of around 600 of the donors classified V segments as functional when productive rearrangements were above 56.7% and as segregating when the standard deviation between donors was above 5%. A statistical classification framework was built to diagnose cytomegalovirus status from the catalog of TCR beta chain sequences. In a later analysis, TCR nucleotide sequences were compared against IMGT/GENE-DB human TR gene sequences so that V and J genes could be assigned. A later analysis assigned CDR3 sequences and most-parsimonious VDJ recombination scenarios with the TCRdist pipeline. In a later analysis, every TCR beta chain was defined by the combination of its CDR3 amino acid sequence and its V-gene family, and reads without a unique V-gene family were dropped. To address suspected cross-contamination and a sequencing artifact, a later analysis removed 592 highly shared, low-generation-probability nucleotide sequences. For each public chain, a later analysis derived a clonal expansion index from normalized ranks of inferred template counts within each repertoire. In a later analysis, generation probabilities were computed with a VDJ recombination model fitted to out-of-frame rearrangements, and the resulting probabilities were checked against IGoR. A later analysis scored TCR-TCR, TCR-HLA and TCR-CMV co-occurrence with hypergeometric tests, applying a repertoire-size bias correction to TCR pairs. A later analysis estimated false discovery rates by permuting HLA or CMV assignments 20 times. In a later analysis, co-occurring TCRs were grouped with DBSCAN, and TCRdist sequence similarity was added when clustering was performed within HLA-allele-positive subsets. Repertoires with fewer than 30,000 or more than 120,000 public chains were left out of co-occurrence clustering, as were four to six repertoires with anomalous nucleotide sharing. The clones in this table, taken by TCRdb from immuneACCESS, are in-frame only. Not every clone is retained; where verified, under half of the shortfall comes from an unresolved V gene, and the cause of the rest is unknown. V and J calls and clone size are copied from that table; D and trimming were computed from the DNA. This sample comprises around 150,000 clones, approximately 80% of them detected only once. Around 2.2% of the sample lies in the top ten.

This clonotype originated in a man aged 25-45 years in good health and CMV-seronegative. Material for sequencing was PBMCs.

The CDR3 protein is CASSPRTGDTQYF. The nucleotide sequence is given as TGTGCCAGTAGTCCTCGGACGGGGGATACGCAGTATTTT. This chain joins TRBV19 to TRBJ2-3, with TRBD2 as a weak D call on 5 bases. Trimming costs V 5 bases and J 6 bases, and their ends lie 12 bases apart. The CDR1 and CDR2 encoded by the germline V gene (reference sequence) are LNHDA and SQIVND. There are 13 amino acids in the CDR3, from cysteine to phenylalanine inclusive. Just the 39-base CDR3 DNA is kept, in frame starting at base 1. Reference TRBV19 and TRBJ2-3 proteins supply the regions before and after the CDR3; the full variable domain is: DGGITQSPKYLFRKEGQNVTLSCEQNLNHDAMYWYRQDPGQGLRLIYYSQIVNDFQKGDIAEGYSVSREKKESFPLTVTSAQKNPTAFYLCASSPRTGDTQYFGPGTRLTVL.